These 21 T cell receptor beta chains were sequenced from one sample in a study of blood T cell repertoires in COVID-19. The protocol was immunoSEQ multiplex PCR, while the TCRdb copy is restricted to in-frame clones and leaves out a portion. Of around 200,000 clones in the sample, about nine tenths were seen once. Material: peripheral blood. The receptors derive from a man aged 50 to 60 with acute or convalescent COVID-19.

The chain links TRBV5-1 to TRBJ1-1; the match to TRBD1 covers 7 bases. Trimming removed 0 bases from V and 5 bases from J; junction bases left unmatched: 7. This CDR3 is built from 15 residues. CDR1 and CDR2 from the germline V gene are SGHRS and YFSETQ. As DNA, the CDR3 is TGCGCCAGCAGCTTGGGAGGGGACAGCTCGACTGAAGCTTTCTTT. It yields the protein CASSLGGDSSTEAFF.

The chain has TRBV5-4 and TRBJ2-5, with D unclear. Germline V gene data show CDR1 as SGHNT and CDR2 as YYREEE (reference sequence). The CDR3 sequence is 14 residues long. Trimming stripped 0 bases from V and 5 bases from J, with 11 bases between. CDR3 nucleotide sequence: TGTGCCAGCAGCTTGGCCCCTAGTTGGGAGACCCAGTACTTC. This codes for CASSLAPSWETQYF.

This rearrangement joins TRBV19 to TRBJ1-1, with D perhaps TRBD1 (5 bases). Germline lookup yields CDR1 LNHDA and CDR2 SQIVND (reference sequence). The ends were cut back, 7 bases at V and 1 base at J, with 13 bases in the middle. The CDR3 consists of 14 residues. The CDR3 DNA follows: TGTGCCAGTAATTGGGCGGGACGGAACACTGAAGCTTTCTTT. Its translation is CASNWAGRNTEAFF.

Only a few counts were recorded for this clone. This chain connects TRBV7-8 to TRBJ1-6; D not resolved. In germline, CDR1 is SGHVS, CDR2 FQNEAQ. V shed 6 bases and J shed 6 bases, with 12 bases lying between them. CDR3 length equals 14 residues. The CDR3 sequence is CASRWGGVNSPLHF. Written as DNA, the CDR3 is TGTGCCAGCAGATGGGGAGGCGTTAATTCACCCCTCCACTTT.

The V and J genes are TRBV18 and TRBJ1-1, with D possibly TRBD1 on 5 matching bases. The V gene's germline CDR1 is KGHSH and CDR2 LQKENI. The CDR3 is 17 residues long. Trimming took off 4 bases at V and 0 bases at J, with 18 bases between the two ends. CDR3 protein: CASSLKGGALMNTEAFF. Written as DNA, the CDR3 is TGTGCCAGCTCACTCAAGGGCGGGGCCCTCATGAACACTGAAGCTTTCTTT.

The chain has TRBV30 and TRBJ1-2, with 8 bases identical to TRBD1. V trimming: 1 base; J trimming: 2 bases; junction bases outside the gene matches: 6. The CDR3 is 15 residues long. In germline, CDR1 is GTSNPN, CDR2 SVGIG (reference sequence). CDR3 nucleotide sequence: TGTGCCTGGAGTGAGATTCCAGGGGGCAACTATGGCTACACCTTC. Translated: CAWSEIPGGNYGYTF.

The chain recombines TRBV11-3 with TRBJ1-1; 9 bases align to TRBD1. Per germline, CDR1 SGHNT and CDR2 YENEEA. The CDR3 has 17 amino acids. Trimming cost V 5 bases and J 0 bases; bases outside gene matches: 10. This CDR3 is CASSPGQGTLMNTEAFF. The DNA for the CDR3 is TGTGCCAGCAGCCCCGGACAGGGGACACTTATGAACACTGAAGCTTTCTTT.

The chain's CDR3 is CASSTGFEAFF. The DNA for the CDR3 is TGTGCCAGCAGCACAGGGTTTGAAGCTTTCTTT. V is TRBV27 and J is TRBJ1-1, with D maybe TRBD1 (6 bases). Trimming removed 6 bases from V and 7 bases from J, with 9 bases in between. The CDR3 consists of 11 residues. Germline V gene lookup returns CDR1 MNHEY and CDR2 SMNVEV (reference sequence).

The J gene is TRBJ1-1, the V gene TRBV5-5; D remains unclear. Germline CDR1 is SGHKS and CDR2 is YYEKEE (reference sequence). The ends were cut back, 1 base at V and 1 base at J, with 11 bases in the middle. This CDR3 is 15 amino acids long. The DNA of the CDR3 is TGTGCCAGCAGCTTGTACGCCAGCGGGAACACTGAAGCTTTCTTT. Translation: CASSLYASGNTEAFF.

This clone has only a few counts. CDR3 in DNA: TGTGCCAGCAGTGAACCTTGGGGGGGTCCAGCTTTCTTT. Amino acids: CASSEPWGGPAFF. The chain couples TRBV6-1 to TRBJ1-1; TRBD1 might be the D (5 bases). The germline V gene encodes CDR1 MNHNS and CDR2 SASEGT. V was pared by 2 bases and J by 10 bases, with 14 bases between. The CDR3 contains 13 residues.

On this clone: One end of the junction varies from germline; a read error may be responsible. The chain has TRBV6-6 and TRBJ2-5; D is perhaps TRBD1 (5 bases). Germline V gene data show CDR1 as MNHNY and CDR2 as SVGAGI (reference sequence). The CDR3 is made up of 15 amino acids. CDR3 in amino acids: CASSYFAGSQEAQYF. CDR3 nucleotides: TGTGCCAGCAGTTACTTTGCAGGGTCGCAAGAGGCCCAGTACTTC.

This clone showed up just once. The chain combines TRBV27 with TRBJ1-5; D is uncertain. This CDR3 has 15 amino acids. Deletions cut 1 base from V and 5 bases from J, with 12 bases between. The germline V gene encodes CDR1 MNHEY and CDR2 SMNVEV (reference sequence). DNA for the CDR3: TGTGCCAGCAGTTTATTAGCTCACAAAGATCAGCCCCAGCATTTT. Translated: CASSLLAHKDQPQHF.

The rearrangement joins TRBV11-2 to TRBJ1-3; the match to TRBD1 covers 9 bases. The J segment lost 3 bases and the V segment lost 1 base, leaving 1 base of the junction unmatched. The CDR3 covers 15 residues. Germline V gene data show CDR1 as SGHAT and CDR2 as FQNNGV. The CDR3 is CASSLGDRVGNTIYF. As DNA, the CDR3 is TGTGCCAGCAGCTTAGGGGACAGGGTTGGAAACACCATATATTTT.

This chain uses TRBV6-5 with TRBJ1-6; possibly TRBD1 for D (5 bases). Per germline, CDR1 MNHEY and CDR2 SVGAGI. The CDR3 is made up of 16 amino acids. V was shortened by 0 bases and J by 6 bases, with 12 bases between the two germline ends. CDR3 bases: TGTGCCAGCAGTTACTCTGGTGGGGCGCTTAATTCACCCCTCCACTTT. It encodes CASSYSGGALNSPLHF.

The chain has TRBV5-1 and TRBJ1-4, with D perhaps matching TRBD1 (6 bases). Germline CDR1 and CDR2: SGHRS and YFSETQ. V lost 2 bases, J lost 4 bases, and 9 bases lay in between. The CDR3 spans 14 residues. As DNA, the CDR3 is TGCGCCAGCAGCTTCCAGGGGATTAATGAAAAACTGTTTTTT. It codes for CASSFQGINEKLFF.

This clone was found once. The chain has TRBV9 and TRBJ1-4, with TRBD1 matching over 9 bases. The CDR3 spans 16 residues. The trim removed 3 bases at V and 8 bases at J, leaving 11 bases unmatched. The germline CDR1 and CDR2 sequences are SGDLS and YYNGEE. The CDR3: CASSAGFRDREEKLFF. The CDR3 nucleotides are TGTGCCAGCAGCGCTGGATTCCGGGACAGGGAAGAAAAACTGTTTTTT.

This rearrangement joins TRBV18 to TRBJ1-3; D is possibly TRBD1 (6 bases). Germline values: CDR1 KGHSH, CDR2 LQKENI. CDR3 size: 18 residues. V shed 3 bases and J shed 2 bases, with 20 bases lying between them. Here the CDR3 reads CASSPQDSLTSPGNTIYF. CDR3 DNA: TGTGCCAGCTCACCGCAGGACAGCCTGACTTCTCCTGGAAACACCATATATTTT. Full variable domain (outside the CDR3, taken from reference TRBV18 and TRBJ1-3): NAGVMQNPRHLVRRRGQEARLRCSPMKGHSHVYWYRQLPEEGLKFMVYLQKENIIDESGMPKERFSAEFPKEGPSILRIQQVVRGDSAAYFCASSPQDSLTSPGNTIYFGEGSWLTVV.

This chain uses TRBV2 with TRBJ1-6; 10 bases line up with TRBD1. The CDR3 spans 15 residues. The trim removed 1 base at V and 8 bases at J, leaving 2 bases unmatched. Germline V CDR1 and CDR2: SNHLY, FYNNEI. The CDR3 nucleotides are TGTGCCAGCAGTGAAGGACAGGGGGCGTATTCACCCCTCCACTTT. Amino acids: CASSEGQGAYSPLHF. Full variable domain (remainder filled in from reference TRBV2 and TRBJ1-6): EPEVTQTPSHQVTQMGQEVILRCVPISNHLYFYWYRQILGQKVEFLVSFYNNEISEKSEIFDDQFSVERPDGSNFTLKIRSTKLEDSAMYFCASSEGQGAYSPLHFGNGTRLTVT.

The V gene is TRBV5-1, the J gene TRBJ2-7; D not resolved. Trimming took off 1 base at V and 3 bases at J, with 14 bases between the two ends. Germline V gene lookup returns CDR1 SGHRS and CDR2 YFSETQ. The CDR3 extends over 15 amino acids. The CDR3 region is CASSLSANPGYEQYF. DNA of the CDR3: TGCGCCAGCAGCTTGTCTGCAAACCCAGGCTACGAGCAGTACTTC.

The table lists this clone with a few counts. This rearrangement joins TRBV7-2 to TRBJ2-7, with a possible D match to TRBD1 (6 bases). The CDR3 consists of 16 residues. Germline CDR1 SGHTA, CDR2 FQGNSA. Between the trimmed V and J ends, which lost 2 bases and 0 bases, there was a span of 14 bases. The CDR3 here is CASSLQGTIDSYEQYF. In nucleotides, the CDR3 is TGTGCCAGCAGCTTACAAGGGACAATAGACTCCTACGAGCAGTACTTC.

The V call is TRBV2, the J call TRBJ1-4; the D is unclear. CDR1 SNHLY and CDR2 FYNNEI come from the germline V gene. The CDR3 has 14 amino acids. Trimming removed 6 bases from V and 1 base from J, with 9 bases in between. The CDR3 sequence is CASSPIRTNEKLFF. The CDR3 DNA is TGTGCCAGCAGCCCCATTAGAACTAATGAAAAACTGTTTTTT.